The 28 T cell receptor beta chains given below trace back to one sample, sequenced in a study of identical twins. Using its own MiXCR run on the 5' RACE reads, TCRdb lists one record per CDR3 protein. Of 450,000 to 650,000 distinct CDR3 sequences in the sample, 9% to 10% were seen once. The data also belong to a second study, concerning yellow fever vaccine responses in identical twins.

Sequencing used PBMCs. These receptors all come from a woman under 30 in good health.

The chain has TRBV6-5 and TRBJ2-7; D remains unclear. The V gene lost 0 bases and the J gene lost 1 base, with 10 bases spanning the gap. Looked up from germline, CDR1 is MNHEY and CDR2 is SVGAGI. The CDR3 has 15 residues. The CDR3 coding sequence is TGTGCCAGCAGTTACTCGTACGGAGAGTCCTACGAGCAGTACTTC. Amino acids: CASSYSYGESYEQYF.

This clonotype was seen many times. The gene calls are TRBV2 and TRBJ2-7, with D uncertain. Trimming took 2 bases from V and 4 from J, leaving 3 bases between them. CDR3 length: 11 residues. Germline loops: CDR1 SNHLY, CDR2 FYNNEI. Here the CDR3 reads CASSELYEQYF. The CDR3 region has the DNA TGTGCCAGCAGTGAACTATACGAGCAGTACTTC.

The chain links TRBV10-3 to TRBJ2-1; D is perhaps TRBD1 (5 bases). Per germline, CDR1 ENHRY and CDR2 SYGVKD. Trimming removed 3 bases at V and 10 bases at J, with 10 bases between. The CDR3 is 12 amino acids. CDR3 DNA: TGTGCCATCAGTGATGACAGACGCGAGCAGTTCTTC. It yields the protein CAISDDRREQFF.

This clonotype was picked up a small number of times. The rearrangement uses TRBV3-1 and TRBJ2-3, with TRBD2 identical over 14 bases. This CDR3 region has 18 residues. The V gene end was trimmed by 0 bases and the J gene end by 3 bases; junction bases not matched to a gene: 5. Germline lookup yields CDR1 LGHDT and CDR2 YNNKEL (reference sequence). CDR3 sequence: CASSQDRLAGGPTDTQYF. Written as DNA, the CDR3 is TGTGCCAGCAGCCAAGATCGACTAGCGGGGGGGCCAACAGATACGCAGTATTTT.

The rearrangement joins TRBV20-1 to TRBJ1-5, with D perhaps matching TRBD1 (6 bases). The germline V and J ends were trimmed by 7 bases and 5 bases, with 21 bases remaining between them. Germline V gives CDR1 DFQATT, CDR2 SNEGSKA (reference sequence). CDR3 size: 15 residues. The CDR3: CSGVLTGVIHQPQHF. As DNA, the CDR3 is TGCAGTGGGGTTTTGACAGGCGTAATACATCAGCCCCAGCATTTT.

At least ten counts were recorded for this clonotype. V is TRBV3-1 and J is TRBJ1-1; the D is unclear. The CDR3 is 13 residues long. V was shortened by 4 bases and J by 3 bases, with 9 bases between the two germline ends. Germline V gene sequence: CDR1 LGHDT, CDR2 YNNKEL (reference sequence). CDR3 protein: CASSLIWDTEAFF. The CDR3 nucleotides are TGTGCCAGCAGCCTTATATGGGACACTGAAGCTTTCTTT.

The gene calls are TRBV20-1 and TRBJ2-3, with D possibly TRBD2 on 6 matching bases. CDR1 DFQATT and CDR2 SNEGSKA come from the germline V gene (reference sequence). CDR3 length: 17 residues. V shed 6 bases and J shed 5 bases, with 27 bases lying between them. The CDR3 sequence: CSASGGTGGTLGDTQYF. In DNA, the CDR3 is TGCAGTGCCAGCGGTGGGACCGGGGGTACGTTGGGAGATACGCAGTATTTT.

This clonotype came up a few times. The chain carries TRBV7-2 and TRBJ2-6; D remains ambiguous. Trimming took off 6 bases at V and 2 bases at J, with 5 bases between the two ends. This CDR3 is 13 amino acids long. CDR1 SGHTA and CDR2 FQGNSA come from the germline V gene. The CDR3 nucleotides read TGTGCCAGCAGATTCACTGGGGCCAACGTCCTGACTTTC. Translating it yields CASRFTGANVLTF.

CDR3 sequence: CASSPASGRSADTQYF. The CDR3 DNA reads as TGCGCCAGCAGCCCGGCTAGCGGGAGATCGGCAGATACGCAGTATTTT. J is TRBJ2-3 and V is TRBV5-1; 10 bases match TRBD2. The V and J ends lost 4 bases and 4 bases, in that order; junction bases with no gene match: 9. The CDR3 covers 16 residues. Germline CDR1 reads SGHRS; CDR2 reads YFSETQ.

In this sample, this clonotype turned up many times. The chain uses TRBV3-1 and TRBJ1-1, with D possibly TRBD1 on 6 matching bases. V lost 4 bases and J lost 7, with 13 bases in between. CDR1 LGHDT and CDR2 YNNKEL come from the germline V gene (reference sequence). This CDR3 is 13 amino acids long. The CDR3 sequence is CASSPTGLVEAFF. CDR3 DNA: TGTGCCAGCAGCCCGACAGGCCTCGTTGAAGCTTTCTTT.

This clonotype was observed many times. The chain carries TRBV4-3 and TRBJ2-2, with 7 bases fitting TRBD2. J was trimmed by 2 bases and V by 4 bases; bases with no gene match: 10. The CDR3 is made up of 17 amino acids. Germline V gene lookup returns CDR1 LGHNA and CDR2 YSLEER. In DNA form, the CDR3 reads TGCGCCAGCAGCCCAGGGTCGCGGGAGCTAAACACCGGGGAGCTGTTTTTT. Protein sequence: CASSPGSRELNTGELFF.

This clonotype was observed at least ten times. The chain uses TRBV10-3 and TRBJ1-3, with unresolved D. CDR3 length equals 18 residues. V was cut by 3 bases and J by 2 bases, with 20 bases left in between. The V gene's germline CDR1 is ENHRY and CDR2 SYGVKD. CDR3 loop: CAISDLFSAGMPGNTIYF. CDR3 in DNA: TGTGCCATCAGTGATCTTTTTTCTGCCGGCATGCCTGGAAACACCATATATTTT.

This clonotype turned up a few times. The rearrangement uses TRBV12-3 or TRBV12-4 and TRBJ1-5, with no clear D. The CDR3 contains 13 residues. Trimming cost V 6 bases and J 6 bases, with 12 bases left between them. CDR3 DNA sequence: TGTGCCAGCAGCCGAGGTCGGTCTCAGCCCCAGCATTTT. This gives the protein CASSRGRSQPQHF.

This clonotype was counted only a few times. The chain is built from TRBV7-2 and TRBJ2-7, with 9 bases matching TRBD2. Germline V CDR1 and CDR2: SGHTA, FQGNSA. The ends lost 5 bases at V and 3 bases at J; junction bases unmatched: 14. The CDR3 consists of 17 residues. The CDR3 region has the DNA TGTGCCAGCAGCCTAGGGGGCTTGGCGGGAGGGTACTACGAGCAGTACTTC. Residues: CASSLGGLAGGYYEQYF. Variable domain in full (rest from reference TRBV7-2 and TRBJ2-7): GAGVSQSPSNKVTEKGKDVELRCDPISGHTALYWYRQSLGQGLEFLIYFQGNSAPDKSGLPSDRFSAERTGGSVSTLTIQRTQQEDSAVYLCASSLGGLAGGYYEQYFGPGTRLTVT.

This sequence joins TRBV20-1 and TRBJ2-7; the D gene is possibly TRBD2 (5 bases). The CDR3 covers 15 residues. V shed 4 bases and J shed 4 bases, with 20 bases lying between them. The germline gives CDR1 DFQATT, CDR2 SNEGSKA (reference sequence). CDR3 residues: CSAILDSWEFYEQYF. The CDR3 DNA is TGCAGTGCTATTCTCGATTCGTGGGAGTTTTACGAGCAGTACTTC.

The chain uses TRBV4-2 and TRBJ2-2, with TRBD1 matching over 7 bases. With 0 bases clipped from V and 5 bases from J, the junction kept 6 bases outside the gene matches. CDR3 size: 16 residues. Germline assignment: CDR1 LGHNA and CDR2 YNFKEQ. CDR3 DNA sequence: TGTGCCAGCAGCCAAGATCGGACAGGAAGTACCGGGGAGCTGTTTTTT. Its protein is CASSQDRTGSTGELFF.

This clonotype was observed at least ten times. This chain connects TRBV7-9 to TRBJ1-6; the D is unclear. The V end was cut by 7 bases, the J end by 10 bases, with 11 bases between. Germline V gives CDR1 SEHNR, CDR2 FQNEAQ (reference sequence). This CDR3 is 12 amino acids long. The CDR3 region has the DNA TGTGCCAGCAACACTGTGGGGTCACCCCTCCACTTT. The encoded protein is CASNTVGSPLHF.

This clonotype was counted only a few times. The V and J genes are TRBV6-1 and TRBJ2-5; D is unclear. CDR1 is MNHNS, CDR2 SASEGT, per germline. The V end was cut by 3 bases, the J end by 5 bases, with 16 bases between. The CDR3 is 15 residues long. CDR3 sequence (DNA): TGTGCCAGCAGTGAGAGGTCTGGCCGCTCGGAGACCCAGTACTTC. Its translation is CASSERSGRSETQYF.

This clonotype was seen only a few times. The V and J genes are TRBV7-8 and TRBJ1-1; D gene unclear. The germline gives CDR1 SGHVS, CDR2 FQNEAQ. Trimming left V 5 bases short and J 5 bases short, with 9 bases between. This CDR3 region has 12 residues. The DNA of the CDR3 is TGTGCCAGCAGCCCCGTACGGACTGAAGCTTTCTTT. This encodes CASSPVRTEAFF.

This clonotype was recorded a few times. V usage is TRBV11-2 and J usage is TRBJ2-1; perhaps TRBD2 as D (6 bases). CDR1 and CDR2 (germline): SGHAT, FQNNGV. The CDR3 runs 15 residues. V was pared by 5 bases and J by 3 bases, with 14 bases between. The CDR3 bases are TGTGCCAGCAGCAGCCGGGACTGGGACTACAATGAGCAGTTCTTC. Encoded protein: CASSSRDWDYNEQFF. Complete variable domain (other parts from reference TRBV11-2 and TRBJ2-1): EAGVAQSPRYKIIEKRQSVAFWCNPISGHATLYWYQQILGQGPKLLIQFQNNGVVDDSQLPKDRFSAERLKGVDSTLKIQPAKLEDSAVYLCASSSRDWDYNEQFFGPGTRLTVL.

This chain joins TRBV18 and TRBJ2-2; TRBD1 is a possible D gene (6 bases). The CDR3 extends over 16 amino acids. Germline V lookup: CDR1 KGHSH, CDR2 LQKENI. V was pared by 1 base and J by 6 bases, with 15 bases between. CDR3 region: CASSPRQDSLAGELFF. For the CDR3, the DNA is TGTGCCAGCTCACCACGACAGGACAGCCTGGCCGGGGAGCTGTTTTTT. The full variable domain, its missing parts supplied by reference TRBV18 and TRBJ2-2, is NAGVMQNPRHLVRRRGQEARLRCSPMKGHSHVYWYRQLPEEGLKFMVYLQKENIIDESGMPKERFSAEFPKEGPSILRIQQVVRGDSAAYFCASSPRQDSLAGELFFGEGSRLTVL.

This clonotype was seen a handful of times. The chain couples TRBV27 to TRBJ2-7; TRBD1 is a possible D gene (5 bases). This CDR3 is built from 15 residues. V lost 2 bases and J lost 2, with 13 bases in between. Germline CDR1 MNHEY, CDR2 SMNVEV (reference sequence). The CDR3 here is CASSLLQGTPYEQYF. CDR3 coding DNA: TGTGCCAGCAGTTTACTTCAGGGAACACCCTACGAGCAGTACTTC.

A note on this clonotype: A read error may produce the germline difference seen at one junction end. The V and J genes are TRBV27 and TRBJ2-1, with 11 nucleotides matching TRBD2. The germline V gene has CDR1 MNHEY and CDR2 SMNVEV (reference sequence). The CDR3 contains 15 residues. The CDR3 reads CGSSAPGLADNEQFF. The DNA of the CDR3 is TGTGGCAGCAGTGCGCCGGGACTAGCGGACAATGAGCAGTTCTTC.

V gene TRBV9 combines with J gene TRBJ2-1, with no clear D. Trimming left V 1 base short and J 6 bases short, with 8 bases between. Germline CDR1 and CDR2: SGDLS and YYNGEE. This CDR3 has 13 amino acids. CDR3 amino acids: CASSVQLSNEQFF. The CDR3 DNA is TGTGCCAGCAGCGTACAACTTAGCAATGAGCAGTTCTTC.

Many counts were recorded for this clonotype. The CDR3 DNA follows: TGTGCCAGCAGCCAAGTTCGACGGGACGGTGGAGAGACCCAGTACTTC. Protein sequence: CASSQVRRDGGETQYF. The rearrangement links TRBV3-1 to TRBJ2-5; either TRBD1 or TRBD2 may supply D (5 bases each). There are 16 residues in the CDR3. Looked up from germline, CDR1 is LGHDT and CDR2 is YNNKEL (reference sequence). V shed 1 base and J shed 4 bases, with 16 bases lying between them.

This clonotype was seen a few times. The CDR3 sequence: CATSDSRPPDLGEQYF. CDR3 nucleotide sequence: TGTGCCACCAGTGATTCCCGTCCCCCCGACCTGGGGGAGCAGTACTTC. The chain carries TRBV24-1 and TRBJ2-7; D not certain. Germline CDR1 KGHDR, CDR2 SFDVKD. CDR3 length: 16 residues. Trimming removed 2 bases at V and 7 bases at J, with 20 bases between.

In its sample, this clonotype was seen many times. The J gene is TRBJ1-6, the V gene TRBV6-1; tentative D call: TRBD1 (5 bases). This CDR3 region has 15 residues. The germline V gene encodes CDR1 MNHNS and CDR2 SASEGT. The ends were cut back, 7 bases at V and 7 bases at J, with 17 bases in the middle. CDR3 sequence: CASNPTAGSNSPLHF. The CDR3, as DNA: TGTGCCAGCAACCCTACCGCAGGGTCAAATTCACCCCTCCACTTT.

This clonotype has a count of ten or more. The CDR3 sequence: CSVEKNYEQYF. The CDR3 DNA reads as TGCAGCGTTGAAAAGAACTACGAGCAGTACTTC. The chain combines TRBV29-1 with TRBJ2-7; D uncertain. V lost 2 bases, J lost 3 bases, and 5 bases lay in between. CDR1 SQVTM and CDR2 ANQGSEA come from the germline V gene. The CDR3 is made up of 11 amino acids.